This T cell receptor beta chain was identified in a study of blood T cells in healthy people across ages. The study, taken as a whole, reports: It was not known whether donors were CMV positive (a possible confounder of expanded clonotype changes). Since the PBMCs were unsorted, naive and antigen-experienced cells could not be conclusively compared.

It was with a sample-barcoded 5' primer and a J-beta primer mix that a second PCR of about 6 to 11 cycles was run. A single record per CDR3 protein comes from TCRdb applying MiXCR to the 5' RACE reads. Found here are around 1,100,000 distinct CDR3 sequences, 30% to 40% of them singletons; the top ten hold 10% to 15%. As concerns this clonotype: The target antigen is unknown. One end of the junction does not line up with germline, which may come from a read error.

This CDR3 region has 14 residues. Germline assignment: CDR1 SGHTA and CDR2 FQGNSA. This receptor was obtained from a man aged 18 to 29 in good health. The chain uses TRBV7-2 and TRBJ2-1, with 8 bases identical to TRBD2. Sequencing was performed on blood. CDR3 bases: TGTGCCAGCAGCGTAGCGGGGAGGAACAATGAGCAGTTCTTC. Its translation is CASSVAGRNNEQFF.